Shown below are 28 T cell receptor beta chains from a single sample sequenced in a study of cytomegalovirus exposure and HLA in healthy donors (dated by TCRdb to 2016 to 2017). Library construction relied on the immunoSEQ multiplex PCR assay. A mixture of 60 forward primers for TCR Vbeta segments and 13 reverse primers for TCR Jbeta segments was used in the multiplex PCR. TCRdb stores this immuneACCESS table with in-frame sequences only. Part of the clones is absent; in the studies checked, under half of the shortfall reflects unresolved V genes, and no reason is known for the rest. The sample profile shows 170,000 or so clones; about 82% of them were found once. The top ten hold 1% of the sample. The source material was PBMCs. All receptors come from a woman between 45 and 60 years old in good health and CMV-seropositive.

V usage is TRBV7-3 and J usage is TRBJ2-1; D remains ambiguous. V was clipped by 1 base and J by 6 bases, with 7 bases between them. The CDR3 sequence is 13 residues long. CDR1 and CDR2 from the germline V gene are SGHTA and FQGTGA. The CDR3 region is CASSLIRSNEQFF. CDR3 in DNA: TGTGCCAGCAGCTTAATTCGGTCCAATGAGCAGTTCTTC. Supplemented by reference TRBV7-3 and TRBJ2-1, the full variable domain reads GAGVSQTPSNKVTEKGKYVELRCDPISGHTALYWYRQSLGQGPEFLIYFQGTGAADDSGLPNDRFFAVRPEGSVSTLKIQRTERGDSAVYLCASSLIRSNEQFFGPGTRLTVL.

This clone was counted only a few times. The chain links TRBV2 to TRBJ2-3, with 8 bases fitting TRBD2. The V gene's germline CDR1 is SNHLY and CDR2 FYNNEI. This CDR3 has 14 residues. The V segment lost 11 bases and the J segment 0 bases; nucleotides outside the gene matches: 7. CDR3 DNA: TGTGCCTTTTCGGGGGGGACTAGCACAGATACGCAGTATTTT. Translation gives CAFSGGTSTDTQYF.

This chain links TRBV4-3 with TRBJ2-7; 9 positions agree with TRBD2. CDR3 size: 16 residues. CDR1 is LGHNA, CDR2 YSLEER, per germline. The trim removed 3 bases at V and 4 bases at J, leaving 10 bases unmatched. CDR3 in amino acids: CASSHPRIAGVYEQYF. The CDR3, as DNA: TGCGCCAGCAGCCACCCTCGGATAGCGGGAGTTTACGAGCAGTACTTC.

The chain carries TRBV5-1 and TRBJ2-5; 9 nucleotides agree with TRBD1. V was pared by 3 bases and J by 5 bases, with 5 bases of the junction left unmatched. Germline values: CDR1 SGHRS, CDR2 YFSETQ. This CDR3 contains 14 residues. This CDR3 is CASSSATGGETQYF. The CDR3 nucleotides read TGCGCCAGCAGCTCCGCGACAGGGGGGGAGACCCAGTACTTC.

The CDR3 protein is CASSILSGRAGSEQETQYF. The CDR3 bases are TGTGCCAGCAGCATCCTTAGCGGGAGGGCCGGGAGTGAACAAGAGACCCAGTACTTC. This sequence joins TRBV7-9 and TRBJ2-5; 11 bases align to TRBD2. CDR1 and CDR2 (germline): SEHNR, FQNEAQ (reference sequence). The CDR3 totals 19 residues. V was clipped by 5 bases and J by 2 bases; unmatched bases: 16.

This clone was counted once. V gene TRBV7-2 combines with J gene TRBJ2-7; the D gene is possibly TRBD2 (6 bases). The germline gives CDR1 SGHTA, CDR2 FQGNSA. This CDR3 is built from 15 residues. Trimming cost V 2 bases and J 2 bases, with 13 bases left between them. The CDR3 sequence is CASSLSYTGAYEQYF. The DNA of the CDR3 is TGTGCCAGCAGCTTATCATACACGGGGGCCTACGAGCAGTACTTC.

This clone turned up a few times. The rearrangement joins TRBV7-2 to TRBJ1-2; a weak D match, TRBD1 (5 bases). This CDR3 region has 16 residues. Trimming stripped 0 bases from V and 4 bases from J, with 15 bases between. The germline V gene has CDR1 SGHTA and CDR2 FQGNSA. The CDR3 reads CASSLAGGDRFYGYTF. The DNA for the CDR3 is TGTGCCAGCAGCTTAGCGGGGGGAGACAGATTCTATGGCTACACCTTC.

The chain joins TRBV2 to TRBJ2-7, with D unresolved. The V end was cut by 6 bases, the J end by 2 bases, with 11 bases between. Per the germline V gene, CDR1 is SNHLY and CDR2 is FYNNEI. The CDR3 is 13 residues long. In DNA, the CDR3 is TGTGCCAGCAGGTATCGAGAGCCCTACGAGCAGTACTTC. Protein product: CASRYREPYEQYF.

The rearrangement uses TRBV28 and TRBJ1-1; TRBD1 is a possible D gene (6 bases). Germline V gene lookup returns CDR1 MDHEN and CDR2 SYDVKM. V shed 5 bases and J shed 5 bases, with 9 bases lying between them. The CDR3 totals 12 residues. The CDR3 DNA sequence: TGTGCCAGCAGTCCAGGGGTAACTGAAGCTTTCTTT. It codes for CASSPGVTEAFF.

The CDR3 spells CAISESGANGQPQHF. The CDR3 DNA follows: TGTGCCATCAGTGAGTCGGGGGCGAATGGTCAGCCCCAGCATTTT. The chain couples TRBV10-3 to TRBJ1-5, with a tentative D call TRBD1 (6 bases). CDR1 ENHRY and CDR2 SYGVKD come from the germline V gene. The V and J ends lost 0 bases and 6 bases respectively, with 12 bases between them. CDR3 length: 15 residues.

The chain uses TRBV7-6 and TRBJ2-7; TRBD1 aligns across 7 bases. The CDR3 covers 16 residues. Germline V gene lookup returns CDR1 SGHVS and CDR2 FNYEAQ. With V trimmed by 3 bases and J by 0 bases, 8 bases remained unmatched. In nucleotides, the CDR3 is TGTGCCAGCAGCTTTAACCGGGACAGATACTCCTACGAGCAGTACTTC. It is translated as CASSFNRDRYSYEQYF.

This clone was observed a few times. This chain connects TRBV6-1 to TRBJ1-2; TRBD1 aligns across 7 bases. V trimming: 2 bases; J trimming: 6 bases; junction bases outside the gene matches: 9. This CDR3 is built from 15 residues. The germline V gene encodes CDR1 MNHNS and CDR2 SASEGT. The CDR3 spells CASSEPGQRKDGYTF. The CDR3 DNA follows: TGTGCCAGCAGTGAACCGGGACAGCGGAAGGATGGCTACACCTTC.

The chain has TRBV25-1 and TRBJ2-7; TRBD1 aligns across 8 bases. The CDR3 runs 15 residues. Trimming took 4 bases from V and 2 from J; bases not matched to a gene: 7. Per germline, CDR1 MGHDK and CDR2 SYGVNS. The CDR3 DNA reads TGTGCCAGCAGTGGTGCGACAGGGGTAGCCTACGAGCAGTACTTC. Residues: CASSGATGVAYEQYF.

This clone appeared a few times. J is TRBJ2-7 and V is TRBV7-2; tentative D call: TRBD1 (6 bases). This CDR3 is 18 amino acids long. V lost 1 base and J 2 bases, leaving 21 bases between the germline ends. The germline V gene has CDR1 SGHTA and CDR2 FQGNSA. The CDR3 DNA sequence: TGTGCCAGCAGCTTAGGAGGGGGAGCGGACCTGGGGGCCTACGAGCAGTACTTC. Translated: CASSLGGGADLGAYEQYF.

The rearrangement uses TRBV5-8 and TRBJ2-4, with D possibly TRBD2 on 7 matching bases. Trimming removed 4 bases from V and 5 bases from J, with 16 bases in between. The CDR3 consists of 15 residues. Germline-derived CDR1 and CDR2 are SGHTS and YDEGEE. The CDR3 nucleotides read TGTGCCAGCAGCCCTAGGGGGGGGACCCAAAACATTCAGTACTTC. It encodes CASSPRGGTQNIQYF.

The rearrangement uses TRBV15 and TRBJ1-5, with D possibly being TRBD1 (5 bases). There are 15 residues in the CDR3. Trimming left V 4 bases short and J 0 bases short, with 10 bases between. Germline CDR1 and CDR2: LNHNV and YYDKDF (reference sequence). The CDR3 sequence: CATSKGLASNQPQHF. CDR3 DNA: TGTGCCACCAGCAAGGGACTGGCTAGCAATCAGCCCCAGCATTTT.

The chain joins TRBV7-9 to TRBJ1-1, with D uncertain. Between the trimmed V and J ends, which lost 1 base and 7 bases, there was a span of 7 bases. CDR1 is SEHNR and CDR2 is FQNEAQ in the germline V gene (reference sequence). The CDR3 runs 12 residues. The CDR3: CASSLGRGEAFF. The DNA of the CDR3 is TGTGCCAGCAGCTTAGGGCGGGGTGAAGCTTTCTTT.

This clone occurred a few times. The V gene is TRBV29-1, the J gene TRBJ2-5; a possible D gene is TRBD2 (5 bases). The CDR3 loop spans 12 amino acids. The ends were cut back, 1 base at V and 6 bases at J, with 9 bases in the middle. The germline gives CDR1 SQVTM, CDR2 ANQGSEA. CDR3 amino acids: CSVEGGIQTQYF. In DNA form, the CDR3 reads TGCAGCGTTGAAGGAGGGATACAGACCCAGTACTTC.

Note on this clone: An end of the junction differs from the germline gene, which may be a read error. The chain links TRBV7-7 to TRBJ2-5, with TRBD1 as a possible D gene (5 bases). The CDR3 is made up of 14 amino acids. Germline CDR1 and CDR2: SSHAT and FNYEAQ (reference sequence). CDR3 region: CASSQGHSQETQYF. The CDR3 DNA is TGTGCTAGCAGCCAAGGACATTCCCAAGAGACCCAGTACTTC.

The chain is built from TRBV9 and TRBJ2-1; 9 bases align to TRBD1. This CDR3 is 15 amino acids long. J gave up 6 bases and V 4 bases, and 8 bases lay outside the gene matches. In germline, CDR1 is SGDLS, CDR2 YYNGEE. This CDR3 reads CASSLRQGVSNEQFF. The CDR3 DNA reads as TGTGCCAGCAGCTTAAGACAGGGGGTGAGCAATGAGCAGTTCTTC.

The rearrangement links TRBV7-8 to TRBJ2-1; D not resolved. The V gene lost 10 bases and the J gene lost 8 bases, with 12 bases spanning the gap. Germline V gene sequence: CDR1 SGHVS, CDR2 FQNEAQ. The CDR3 is 11 amino acids. CDR3 bases: TGTGCCACTGGGCAGTTCTATGAGCAGTTCTTC. Encoded protein: CATGQFYEQFF.

This sequence joins TRBV5-1 and TRBJ2-3; 13 nucleotides line up with TRBD2. This CDR3 contains 17 residues. Germline values: CDR1 SGHRS, CDR2 YFSETQ. V gave up 2 bases and J gave up 1 base; unmatched junction bases: 4. The CDR3 protein is CASSLLAGGPGTDTQYF. As DNA, the CDR3 is TGCGCCAGCAGCTTACTAGCGGGGGGGCCCGGCACAGATACGCAGTATTTT.

The chain has TRBV28 and TRBJ1-5; D is perhaps TRBD1 (5 bases). The CDR3 length is 15 residues. Trimming took off 2 bases at V and 5 bases at J, with 13 bases between the two ends. The V gene's germline CDR1 is MDHEN and CDR2 SYDVKM. The CDR3 spells CASSLDGGVDQPQHF. The CDR3 coding sequence is TGTGCCAGCAGTTTAGATGGGGGGGTTGATCAGCCCCAGCATTTT.

As DNA, the CDR3 is TGTGCCTGGAGTGGGCTTCAAGGCAGGGAAGGAACTGAAGCTTTCTTT. Translated, it gives CAWSGLQGREGTEAFF. This chain links TRBV30 with TRBJ1-1; the D gene is possibly TRBD1 (5 bases). CDR1 is GTSNPN and CDR2 is SVGIG in the germline V gene (reference sequence). The V gene lost 1 base and the J gene lost 5 bases, with 20 bases spanning the gap. CDR3 length equals 16 residues.

V gene TRBV5-4 combines with J gene TRBJ2-1; 14 bases line up with TRBD2. This CDR3 contains 16 residues. The V and J ends lost 4 bases and 9 bases, in that order; junction bases with no gene match: 9. Germline CDR1 and CDR2: SGHNT and YYREEE (reference sequence). DNA for the CDR3: TGTGCCAGCAGCGTTCAGACTAGCGGGAGGGGCGTTGAGCAGTTCTTC. It yields the protein CASSVQTSGRGVEQFF.

The V gene is TRBV6-5, the J gene TRBJ1-5; D may be TRBD1 (5 bases). V dropped 5 bases and J dropped 7 bases, with 12 bases sitting between them. The germline V gene encodes CDR1 MNHEY and CDR2 SVGAGI. The CDR3 length is 13 residues. As DNA, the CDR3 is TGTGCCAGCAGTGCTGGGGACTCCCAGCCCCAGCATTTT. This codes for CASSAGDSQPQHF.

The J gene is TRBJ2-3, the V gene TRBV18; D is possibly TRBD2 (6 bases). The CDR3 has 15 residues. CDR1 KGHSH and CDR2 LQKENI come from the germline V gene. V lost 2 bases to trimming and J lost 0 bases, with 9 bases between them. This CDR3 is CASSPGGASTDTQYF. DNA of the CDR3: TGTGCCAGCTCACCAGGAGGGGCTAGCACAGATACGCAGTATTTT.

This chain links TRBV7-9 with TRBJ1-4; possibly TRBD1 for D (5 bases). V was pared by 4 bases and J by 5 bases, with 8 bases between. There are 13 residues in the CDR3. Germline values: CDR1 SEHNR, CDR2 FQNEAQ (reference sequence). In nucleotides, the CDR3 is TGTGCCAGCAGCTCGGGACTAAATGAAAAACTGTTTTTT. Amino acid sequence: CASSSGLNEKLFF.